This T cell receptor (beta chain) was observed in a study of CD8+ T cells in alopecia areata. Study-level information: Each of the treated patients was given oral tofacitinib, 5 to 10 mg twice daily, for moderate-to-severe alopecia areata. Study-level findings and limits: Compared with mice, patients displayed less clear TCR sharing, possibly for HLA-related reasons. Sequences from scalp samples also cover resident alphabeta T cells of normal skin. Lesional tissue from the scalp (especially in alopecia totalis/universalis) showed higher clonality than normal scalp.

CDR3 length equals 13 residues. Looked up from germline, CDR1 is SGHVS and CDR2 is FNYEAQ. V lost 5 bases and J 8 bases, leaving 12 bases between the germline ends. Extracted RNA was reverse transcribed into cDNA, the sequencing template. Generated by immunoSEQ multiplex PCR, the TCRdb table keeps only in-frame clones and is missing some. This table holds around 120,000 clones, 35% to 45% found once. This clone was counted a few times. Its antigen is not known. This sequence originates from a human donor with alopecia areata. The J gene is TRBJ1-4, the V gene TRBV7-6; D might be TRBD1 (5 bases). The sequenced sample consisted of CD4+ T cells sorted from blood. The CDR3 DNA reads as TGTGCCAGCAGCCTCCGGAGGGGAGAAAAACTGTTTTTT. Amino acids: CASSLRRGEKLFF.